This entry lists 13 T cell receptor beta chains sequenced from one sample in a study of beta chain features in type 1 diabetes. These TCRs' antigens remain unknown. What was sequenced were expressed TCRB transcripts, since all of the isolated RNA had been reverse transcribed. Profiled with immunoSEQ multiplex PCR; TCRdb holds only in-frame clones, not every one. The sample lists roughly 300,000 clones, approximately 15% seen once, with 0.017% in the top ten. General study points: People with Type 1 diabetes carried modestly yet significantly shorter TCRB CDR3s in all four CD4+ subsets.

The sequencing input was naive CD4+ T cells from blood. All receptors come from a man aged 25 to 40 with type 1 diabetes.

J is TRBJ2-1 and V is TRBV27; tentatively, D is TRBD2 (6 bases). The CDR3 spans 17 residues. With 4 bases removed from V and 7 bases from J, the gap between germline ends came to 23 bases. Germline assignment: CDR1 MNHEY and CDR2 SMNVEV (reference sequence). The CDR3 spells CASSWGSDRTGRNEQFF. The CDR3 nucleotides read TGTGCCAGCAGTTGGGGGTCCGACAGAACGGGGAGGAATGAGCAGTTCTTC.

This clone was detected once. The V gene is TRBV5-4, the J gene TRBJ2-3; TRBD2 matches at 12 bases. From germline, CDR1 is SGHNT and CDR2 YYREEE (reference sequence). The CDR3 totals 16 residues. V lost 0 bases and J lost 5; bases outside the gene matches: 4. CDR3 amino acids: CASSLGLAGDVDTQYF. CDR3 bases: TGTGCCAGCAGCTTGGGACTAGCGGGAGACGTAGATACGCAGTATTTT.

As DNA, the CDR3 is TGCAGCAGCGACAGCCAGAACACTGAAGCTTTCTTT. Translation gives CSSDSQNTEAFF. This chain uses TRBV29-1 with TRBJ1-1; tentative D call: TRBD1 (5 bases). This CDR3 comprises 12 residues. V was cut by 8 bases and J by 1 base, with 11 bases left in between. CDR1 and CDR2 from the germline V gene are SQVTM and ANQGSEA.

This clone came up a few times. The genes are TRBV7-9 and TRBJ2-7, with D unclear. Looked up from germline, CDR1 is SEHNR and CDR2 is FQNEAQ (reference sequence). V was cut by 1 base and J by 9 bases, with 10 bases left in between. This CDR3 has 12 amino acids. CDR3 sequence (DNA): TGTGCCAGCAGCTTAGGCCCTCGAGGGCAGTACTTC. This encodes CASSLGPRGQYF.

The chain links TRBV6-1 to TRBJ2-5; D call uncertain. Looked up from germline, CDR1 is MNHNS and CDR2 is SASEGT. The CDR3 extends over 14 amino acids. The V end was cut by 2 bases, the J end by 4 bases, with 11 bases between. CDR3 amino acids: CASSESPNRETQYF. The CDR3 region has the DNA TGTGCCAGCAGTGAATCCCCTAATAGAGAGACCCAGTACTTC.

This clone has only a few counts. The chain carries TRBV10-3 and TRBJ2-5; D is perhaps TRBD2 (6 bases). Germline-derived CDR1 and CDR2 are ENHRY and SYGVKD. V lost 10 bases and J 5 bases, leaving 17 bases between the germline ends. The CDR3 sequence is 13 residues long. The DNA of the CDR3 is TGTGCCACCCGAGGTGTAGGAGGGGAGACCCAGTACTTC. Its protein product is CATRGVGGETQYF.

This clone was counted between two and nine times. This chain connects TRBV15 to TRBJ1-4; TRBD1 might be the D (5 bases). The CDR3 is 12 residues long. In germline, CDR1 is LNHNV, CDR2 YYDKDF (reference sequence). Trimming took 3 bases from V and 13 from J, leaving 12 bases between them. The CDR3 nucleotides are TGTGCCACCAGCAGCCGGCAGGGTTTACTGTTTTTT. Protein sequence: CATSSRQGLLFF. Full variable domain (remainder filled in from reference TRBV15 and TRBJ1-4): DAMVIQNPRYQVTQFGKPVTLSCSQTLNHNVMYWYQQKSSQAPKLLFHYYDKDFNNEADTPDNFQSRRPNTSFCFLDIRSPGLGDTAMYLCATSSRQGLLFFGSGTQLSVL.

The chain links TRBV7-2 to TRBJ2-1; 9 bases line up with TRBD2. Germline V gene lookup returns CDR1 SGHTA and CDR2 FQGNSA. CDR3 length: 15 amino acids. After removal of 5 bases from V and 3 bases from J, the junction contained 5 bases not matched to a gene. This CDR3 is CASSRTSASYNEQFF. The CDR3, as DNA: TGTGCCAGCAGCAGGACTAGCGCAAGCTACAATGAGCAGTTCTTC.

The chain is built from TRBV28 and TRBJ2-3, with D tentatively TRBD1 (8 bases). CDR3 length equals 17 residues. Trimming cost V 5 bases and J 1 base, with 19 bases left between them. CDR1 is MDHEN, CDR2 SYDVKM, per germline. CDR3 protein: CASSPPRTGRGTDTQYF. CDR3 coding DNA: TGTGCCAGCAGTCCCCCAAGGACAGGGAGGGGCACAGATACGCAGTATTTT.

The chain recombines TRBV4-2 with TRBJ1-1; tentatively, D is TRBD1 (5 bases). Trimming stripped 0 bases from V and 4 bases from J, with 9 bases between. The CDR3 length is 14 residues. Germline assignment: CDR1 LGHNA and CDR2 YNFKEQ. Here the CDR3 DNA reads TGTGCCAGCAGCCAAGATCCAGGGCGCACTGAAGCTTTCTTT. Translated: CASSQDPGRTEAFF.

DNA for the CDR3: TGTGCCAGCTCACCCCTAGAGTTAGCGGGAGTCCCAGGGGTCGAGCAGTACTTC. Translating gives CASSPLELAGVPGVEQYF. The genes are TRBV18 and TRBJ2-7, with 9 bases fitting TRBD2. Germline V gene sequence: CDR1 KGHSH, CDR2 LQKENI. The V and J ends lost 3 bases and 6 bases, in that order; junction bases with no gene match: 18. The CDR3 loop spans 18 amino acids.

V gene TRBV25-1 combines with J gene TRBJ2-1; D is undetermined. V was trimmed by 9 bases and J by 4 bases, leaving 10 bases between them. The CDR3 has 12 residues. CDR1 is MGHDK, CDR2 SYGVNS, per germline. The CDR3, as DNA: TGTGCCAGTCGAGGTGGGTACAATGAGCAGTTCTTC. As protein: CASRGGYNEQFF.

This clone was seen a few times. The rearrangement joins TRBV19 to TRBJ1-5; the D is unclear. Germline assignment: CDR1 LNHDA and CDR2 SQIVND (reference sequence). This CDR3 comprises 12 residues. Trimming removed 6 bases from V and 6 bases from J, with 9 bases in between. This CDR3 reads CASSREGQPQHF. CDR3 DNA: TGTGCCAGTAGCCGCGAGGGTCAGCCCCAGCATTTT.